This T cell receptor beta chain originates from a study of T cell repertoires in cytomegalovirus infection. Study-wide background: Public TCR beta signatures provided an indication of both CMV infection and a matching HLA type. Regarding the study as a whole: Cumulative public TCR beta family frequency identified carriers of CMV plus the relevant HLA.

One entry per CDR3 protein results from TCRdb running MiXCR on the reads. The table lists fewer than 250,000 distinct CDR3 sequences, more than 9% of them singletons. This clonotype was seen ten or more times. Its antigen is not identified. V dropped 2 bases and J dropped 9 bases, with 17 bases sitting between them. Germline V lookup: CDR1 SGHTA, CDR2 FQGTGA. The CDR3 runs to 14 residues. Sequencing was done on a sample of PBMCs. The rearrangement links TRBV7-3 to TRBJ2-7, with no clear D. The sequence came from a human donor in good health (CMV status not recorded). Some clones in this sample may be carry-over from other donors' samples. CDR3 amino acids: CASSLGSDETRQYF. In DNA, the CDR3 is TGTGCCAGCAGCTTAGGGTCTGATGAGACGCGGCAGTACTTC.